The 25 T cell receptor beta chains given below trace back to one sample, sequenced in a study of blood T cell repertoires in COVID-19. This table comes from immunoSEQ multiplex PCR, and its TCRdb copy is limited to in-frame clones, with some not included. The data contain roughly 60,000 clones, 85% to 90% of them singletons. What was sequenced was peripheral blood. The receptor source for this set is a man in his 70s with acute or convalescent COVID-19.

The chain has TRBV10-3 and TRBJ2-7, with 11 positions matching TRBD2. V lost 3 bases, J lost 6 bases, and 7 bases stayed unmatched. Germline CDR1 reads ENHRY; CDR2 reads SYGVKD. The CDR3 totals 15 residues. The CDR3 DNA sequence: TGTGCCATCAGTGATTCTGGTCTAGCGGGAGGCGAGCAGTACTTC. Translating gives CAISDSGLAGGEQYF.

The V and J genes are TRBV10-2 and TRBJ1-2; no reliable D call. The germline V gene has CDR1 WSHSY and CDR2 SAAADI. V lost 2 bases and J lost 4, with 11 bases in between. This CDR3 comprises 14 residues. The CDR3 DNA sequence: TGCGCCAGCAGTGAGGTGAGGAGAAGCTATGGCTACACCTTC. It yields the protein CASSEVRRSYGYTF.

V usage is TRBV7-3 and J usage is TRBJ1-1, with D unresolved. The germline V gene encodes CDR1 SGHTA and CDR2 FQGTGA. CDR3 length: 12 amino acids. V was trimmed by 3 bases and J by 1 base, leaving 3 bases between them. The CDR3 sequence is CASSFQNTEAFF. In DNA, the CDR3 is TGTGCCAGCAGCTTTCAGAACACTGAAGCTTTCTTT.

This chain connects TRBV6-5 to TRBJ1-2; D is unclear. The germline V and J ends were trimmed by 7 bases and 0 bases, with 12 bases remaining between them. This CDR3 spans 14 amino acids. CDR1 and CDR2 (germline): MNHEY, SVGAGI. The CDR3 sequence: CASTRDSANYGYTF. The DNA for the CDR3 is TGTGCCAGCACCCGGGATTCAGCTAACTATGGCTACACCTTC.

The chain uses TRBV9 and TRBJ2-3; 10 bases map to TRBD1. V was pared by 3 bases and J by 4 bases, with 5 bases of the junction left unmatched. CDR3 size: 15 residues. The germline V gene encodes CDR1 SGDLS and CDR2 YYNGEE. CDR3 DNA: TGTGCCAGCAGCGGCAGGGACAGGGGTGCAGATACGCAGTATTTT. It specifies CASSGRDRGADTQYF. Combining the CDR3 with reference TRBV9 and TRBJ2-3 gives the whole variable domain DSGVTQTPKHLITATGQRVTLRCSPRSGDLSVYWYQQSLDQGLQFLIQYYNGEERAKGNILERFSAQQFPDLHSELNLSSLELGDSALYFCASSGRDRGADTQYFGPGTRLTVL.

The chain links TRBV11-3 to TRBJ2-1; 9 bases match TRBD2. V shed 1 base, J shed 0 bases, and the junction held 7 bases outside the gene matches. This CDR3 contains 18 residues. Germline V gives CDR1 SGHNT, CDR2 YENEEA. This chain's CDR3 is CASSLGTTSGSSYNEQFF. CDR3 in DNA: TGTGCCAGCAGCTTAGGTACGACTAGCGGTAGCTCCTACAATGAGCAGTTCTTC.

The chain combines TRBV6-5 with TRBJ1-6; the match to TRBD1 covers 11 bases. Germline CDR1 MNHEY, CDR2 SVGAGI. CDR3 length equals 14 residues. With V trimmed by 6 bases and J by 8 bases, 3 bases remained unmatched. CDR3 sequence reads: CASRGQGAYSPLHF. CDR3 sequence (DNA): TGTGCCAGCAGAGGACAGGGGGCATATTCACCCCTCCACTTT.

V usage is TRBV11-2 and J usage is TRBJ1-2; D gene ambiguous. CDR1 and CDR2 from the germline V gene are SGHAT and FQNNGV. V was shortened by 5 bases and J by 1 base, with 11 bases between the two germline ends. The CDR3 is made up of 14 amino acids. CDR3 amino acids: CASSKAWSNYGYTF. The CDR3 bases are TGTGCCAGCAGCAAAGCTTGGAGTAACTATGGCTACACCTTC.

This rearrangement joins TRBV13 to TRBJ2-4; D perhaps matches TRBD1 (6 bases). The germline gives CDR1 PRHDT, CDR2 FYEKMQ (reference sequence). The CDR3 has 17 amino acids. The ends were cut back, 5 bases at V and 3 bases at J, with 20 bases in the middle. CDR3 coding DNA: TGTGCCAGCAGCACCCGACAGGCCCAAAGGGGCAAAAACATTCAGTACTTC. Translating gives CASSTRQAQRGKNIQYF. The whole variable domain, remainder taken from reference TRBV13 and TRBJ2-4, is AAGVIQSPRHLIKEKRETATLKCYPIPRHDTVYWYQQGPGQDPQFLISFYEKMQSDKGSIPDRFSAQQFSDYHSELNMSSLELGDSALYFCASSTRQAQRGKNIQYFGAGTRLSVL.

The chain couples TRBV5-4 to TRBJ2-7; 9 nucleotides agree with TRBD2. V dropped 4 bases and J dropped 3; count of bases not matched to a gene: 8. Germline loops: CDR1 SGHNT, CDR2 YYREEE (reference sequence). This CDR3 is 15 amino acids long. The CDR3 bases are TGTGCCAGCAGCCCCGGGACTAGCAAGATCTACGAGCAGTACTTC. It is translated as CASSPGTSKIYEQYF.

The CDR3 here is CASSYRTYQPQHF. CDR3 nucleotide sequence: TGTGCCAGTAGCTACAGGACATATCAGCCCCAGCATTTT. The rearrangement links TRBV19 to TRBJ1-5; the D gene is possibly TRBD1 (5 bases). The CDR3 sequence is 13 residues long. V lost 6 bases to trimming and J lost 5 bases, with 11 bases between them. Germline V lookup: CDR1 LNHDA, CDR2 SQIVND (reference sequence).

CDR3 DNA: TGTGCCAGCAGCTTTACAGAGGAGCAGTACTTC. Translated: CASSFTEEQYF. The J gene is TRBJ2-7, the V gene TRBV11-2; D ambiguous. The germline V gene encodes CDR1 SGHAT and CDR2 FQNNGV. This CDR3 spans 11 amino acids. With 3 bases removed from V and 7 bases from J, the gap between germline ends came to 7 bases.

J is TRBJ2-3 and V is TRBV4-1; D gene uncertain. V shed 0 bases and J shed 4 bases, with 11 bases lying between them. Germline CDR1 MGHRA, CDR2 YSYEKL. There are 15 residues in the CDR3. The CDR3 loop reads CASSQERSVPDTQYF. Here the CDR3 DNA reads TGCGCCAGCAGCCAAGAAAGGAGCGTTCCAGATACGCAGTATTTT.

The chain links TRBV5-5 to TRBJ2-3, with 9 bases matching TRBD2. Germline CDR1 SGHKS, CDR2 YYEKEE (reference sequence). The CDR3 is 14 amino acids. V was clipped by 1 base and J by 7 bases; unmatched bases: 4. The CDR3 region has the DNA TGTGCCAGCAGCTTGTCTAGCGGGACCTATACGCAGTATTTT. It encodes CASSLSSGTYTQYF.

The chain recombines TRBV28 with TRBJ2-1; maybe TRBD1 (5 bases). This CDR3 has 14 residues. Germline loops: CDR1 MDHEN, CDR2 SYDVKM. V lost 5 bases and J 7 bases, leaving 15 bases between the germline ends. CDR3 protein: CASSSAGMGNEQFF. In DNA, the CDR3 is TGTGCCAGCAGTAGCGCAGGGATGGGAAATGAGCAGTTCTTC.

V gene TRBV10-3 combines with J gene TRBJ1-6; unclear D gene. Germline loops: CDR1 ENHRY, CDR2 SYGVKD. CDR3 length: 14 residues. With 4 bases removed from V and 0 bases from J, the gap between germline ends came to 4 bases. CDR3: CAISGDSYNSPLHF. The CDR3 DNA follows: TGTGCCATCAGTGGAGACTCCTATAATTCACCCCTCCACTTT.

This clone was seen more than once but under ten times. DNA of the CDR3: TGTGCCAGCAGTTACTCTGGACAGGGCAATCAGCCCCAGCATTTT. Translated, it gives CASSYSGQGNQPQHF. The V and J genes are TRBV6-5 and TRBJ1-5; 7 bases map to TRBD1. The CDR3 is 15 residues long. Looked up from germline, CDR1 is MNHEY and CDR2 is SVGAGI. J gave up 2 bases and V 0 bases, and 1 base lay outside the gene matches.

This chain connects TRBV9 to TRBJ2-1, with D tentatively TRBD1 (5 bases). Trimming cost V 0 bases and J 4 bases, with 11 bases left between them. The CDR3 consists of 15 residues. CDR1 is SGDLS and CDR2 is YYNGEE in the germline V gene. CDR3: CASSVALAGYNEQFF. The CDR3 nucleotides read TGTGCCAGCAGCGTAGCTCTGGCAGGGTACAATGAGCAGTTCTTC.

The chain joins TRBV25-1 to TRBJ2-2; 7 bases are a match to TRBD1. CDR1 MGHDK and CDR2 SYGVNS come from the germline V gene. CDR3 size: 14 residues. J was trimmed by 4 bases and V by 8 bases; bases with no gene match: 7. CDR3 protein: CASRGTEFTGELFF. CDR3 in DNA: TGTGCCAGCCGTGGGACAGAGTTCACCGGGGAGCTGTTTTTT.

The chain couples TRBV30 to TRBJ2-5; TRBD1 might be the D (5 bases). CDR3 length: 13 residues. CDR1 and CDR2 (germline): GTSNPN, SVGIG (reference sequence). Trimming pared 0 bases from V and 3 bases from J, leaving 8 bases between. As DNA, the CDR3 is TGTGCCTGGAGTGTGCCAGGGAAAGAGACCCAGTACTTC. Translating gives CAWSVPGKETQYF.

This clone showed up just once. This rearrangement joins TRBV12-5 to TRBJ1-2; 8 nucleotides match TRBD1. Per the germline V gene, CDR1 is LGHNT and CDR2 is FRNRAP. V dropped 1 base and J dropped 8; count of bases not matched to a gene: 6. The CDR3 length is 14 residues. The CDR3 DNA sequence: TGTGCTAGTGGTTTGGATCGGACAGGGAGCGGCTACACCTTC. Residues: CASGLDRTGSGYTF. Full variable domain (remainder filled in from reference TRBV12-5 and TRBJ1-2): DARVTQTPRHKVTEMGQEVTMRCQPILGHNTVFWYRQTMMQGLELLAYFRNRAPLDDSGMPKDRFSAEMPDATLATLKIQPSEPRDSAVYFCASGLDRTGSGYTFGSGTRLTVV.

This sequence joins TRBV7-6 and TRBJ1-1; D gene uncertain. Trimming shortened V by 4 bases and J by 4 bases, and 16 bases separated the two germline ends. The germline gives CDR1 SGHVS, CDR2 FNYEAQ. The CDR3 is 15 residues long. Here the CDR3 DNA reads TGTGCCAGCAGCTACCGTGGAGGGCGGGTCACTGAAGCTTTCTTT. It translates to CASSYRGGRVTEAFF.

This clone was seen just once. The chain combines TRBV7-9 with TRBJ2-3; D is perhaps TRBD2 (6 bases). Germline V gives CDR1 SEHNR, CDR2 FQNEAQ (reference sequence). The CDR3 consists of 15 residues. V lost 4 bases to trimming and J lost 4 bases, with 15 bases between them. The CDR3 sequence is CASSSLTSDPDTQYF. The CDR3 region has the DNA TGTGCCAGCAGCTCCTTGACTAGTGATCCAGATACGCAGTATTTT.

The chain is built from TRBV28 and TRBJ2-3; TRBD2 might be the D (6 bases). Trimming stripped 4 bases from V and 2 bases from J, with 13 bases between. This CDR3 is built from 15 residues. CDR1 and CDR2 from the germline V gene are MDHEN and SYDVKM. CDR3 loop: CASSYLGGTTDTQYF. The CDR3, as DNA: TGTGCCAGCAGTTACTTAGGAGGGACCACAGATACGCAGTATTTT. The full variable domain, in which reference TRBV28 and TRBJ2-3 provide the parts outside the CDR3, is DVKVTQSSRYLVKRTGEKVFLECVQDMDHENMFWYRQDPGLGLRLIYFSYDVKMKEKGDIPEGYSVSREKKERFSLILESASTNQTSMYLCASSYLGGTTDTQYFGPGTRLTVL.

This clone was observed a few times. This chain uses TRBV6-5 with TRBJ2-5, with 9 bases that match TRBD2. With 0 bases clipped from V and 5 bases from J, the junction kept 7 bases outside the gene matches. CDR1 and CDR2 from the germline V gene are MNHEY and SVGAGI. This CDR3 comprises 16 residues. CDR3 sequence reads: CASSYSGGGAFETQYF. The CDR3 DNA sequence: TGTGCCAGCAGTTACTCTGGCGGGGGGGCCTTTGAGACCCAGTACTTC.